What follows are 14 T cell receptor beta chains derived from one specimen sequenced in a study of T cells in Graves' hyperthyroidism and ophthalmopathy. RNA transcripts gave rise to amplified TCR beta CDR3 regions. The primer set for the first-round RT-PCR of the TCR CDR3 was HTBI. TCRdb called the multiplex PCR reads again in MiXCR, with one record for every CDR3 protein. The sample has about 98,000 distinct CDR3 sequences, around 42% seen once. Sequencing used peripheral blood or thyroid tissue (not recorded which). These receptors originate from a woman in her twenties or thirties with Graves' hyperthyroidism.

At least ten counts were recorded for this clonotype. The conserved closing phenylalanine or tryptophan is absent in this CDR3, likely reflecting a read error. It is unclear where the CDR3 begins or ends on the DNA, so no DNA is shown, and the CDR3 is as TCRdb lists it. The chain combines TRBV7-2 with TRBJ2-7; TRBD1, the table's D call, lacks a check against the DNA. With termini counted, the CDR3 has 8 amino acids. Germline V gives CDR1 SGHTA, CDR2 FQGNSA. This CDR3 reads CASTPLEG.

This clonotype has at least ten counts. This chain uses TRBV6-5 with TRBJ2-2, with 7 bases fitting TRBD2. CDR3 length: 18 amino acids. CDR1 and CDR2 (germline): MNHEY, SVGAGI. J gave up 2 bases and V 0 bases, and 9 bases lay outside the gene matches. This CDR3 reads CASSYSVAASGNTGELFF. CDR3 nucleotides: TGTGCCAGCAGTTACTCCGTTGCGGCTAGCGGAAACACCGGGGAGCTGTTTTTT.

The V and J genes are TRBV6-1 and TRBJ2-3, with TRBD1 matching over 9 bases. The V gene end was trimmed by 2 bases and the J gene end by 4 bases; junction bases not matched to a gene: 4. Germline lookup yields CDR1 MNHNS and CDR2 SASEGT. This CDR3 region has 15 residues. CDR3 DNA: TGTGCCAGCAGTGAAATGGACAGGGGCCCAGATACGCAGTATTTT. Translating it yields CASSEMDRGPDTQYF.

In DNA form, the CDR3 reads TGTGCCAGCAGCTTAGTGCCCTCGGCTAGCGGGGAGACCCAGTACTTC. Translating gives CASSLVPSASGETQYF. The chain uses TRBV7-9 and TRBJ2-5; 8 positions agree with TRBD2. J gave up 5 bases and V 1 base, and 9 bases lay outside the gene matches. This CDR3 has 16 amino acids. Germline CDR1 reads SEHNR; CDR2 reads FQNEAQ (reference sequence).

This clonotype showed up many times. The chain carries TRBV7-4 and TRBJ1-5; D may be TRBD1 (6 bases). V was pared by 11 bases and J by 6 bases, with 14 bases between. The CDR3 totals 12 residues. Germline V gives CDR1 SGHVT, CDR2 SQSDAQ. Here the CDR3 reads CAPGQGRQPQHF. The CDR3, as DNA: TGTGCCCCCGGGCAGGGGCGTCAGCCCCAGCATTTT.

As to this clonotype: The conserved phenylalanine or tryptophan normally closing the CDR3 is absent here, so this likely arose from a read error. The limits of the CDR3 on the DNA are not certain, so only TCRdb's listed CDR3 is given. CDR3 sequence reads: CASSPSLNT. The V gene is TRBV7-9, the J gene TRBJ2-6. 9 amino acids form the CDR3, both terminal residues included. Germline V gives CDR1 SEHNR, CDR2 FQNEAQ (reference sequence).

The chain joins TRBV2 to TRBJ2-2, with D possibly matching TRBD2 (6 bases). This CDR3 comprises 15 residues. V was pared by 6 bases and J by 6 bases, with 17 bases between. Germline V lookup: CDR1 SNHLY, CDR2 FYNNEI. The CDR3 loop is CASRDLAWGAGELFF. DNA for the CDR3: TGTGCCAGCAGGGACCTAGCGTGGGGGGCCGGGGAGCTGTTTTTT.

This clonotype was recorded many times. The rearrangement uses TRBV7-9 and TRBJ2-7; possible D gene TRBD1, 5 bases. This CDR3 is built from 13 residues. Germline assignment: CDR1 SEHNR and CDR2 FQNEAQ (reference sequence). V lost 4 bases and J 6 bases, leaving 13 bases between the germline ends. The CDR3 nucleotides read TGTGCCAGCAGCTCGAAAACAGGTTCCGAGCAGTACTTC. Translation: CASSSKTGSEQYF. The full variable domain, its missing parts supplied by reference TRBV7-9 and TRBJ2-7, is DTGVSQNPRHKITKRGQNVTFRCDPISEHNRLYWYRQTLGQGPEFLTYFQNEAQLEKSRLLSDRFSAERPKGSFSTLEIQRTEQGDSAMYLCASSSKTGSEQYFGPGTRLTVT.

This chain links TRBV9 with TRBJ2-2; TRBD1 might be the D (5 bases). V lost 7 bases to trimming and J lost 9 bases, with 7 bases between them. CDR1 SGDLS and CDR2 YYNGEE come from the germline V gene. This CDR3 comprises 10 residues. The CDR3 loop reads CASSDRELFF. The CDR3 DNA reads TGTGCCAGCTCGGACAGGGAGCTGTTTTTT.

The chain recombines TRBV7-6 with TRBJ2-6, with D maybe TRBD1 (6 bases). Trimming removed 3 bases at V and 0 bases at J, with 18 bases between. Germline values: CDR1 SGHVS, CDR2 FNYEAQ. The CDR3 consists of 19 residues. Here the CDR3 reads CASSFSPGQPFSGANVLTF. As DNA, the CDR3 is TGTGCCAGCAGCTTTTCACCGGGACAACCTTTCTCTGGGGCCAACGTCCTGACTTTC. Together with reference TRBV7-6 and TRBJ2-6, the CDR3 gives the full variable domain: GAGVSQSPRYKVTKRGQDVALRCDPISGHVSLYWYRQALGQGPEFLTYFNYEAQQDKSGLPNDRFSAERPEGSISTLTIQRTEQRDSAMYRCASSFSPGQPFSGANVLTFGAGSRLTVL.

This rearrangement joins TRBV7-3 to TRBJ2-5; 8 bases fit TRBD2. V dropped 6 bases and J dropped 4; count of bases not matched to a gene: 4. The CDR3 has 13 amino acids. The germline V gene has CDR1 SGHTA and CDR2 FQGTGA. The CDR3 coding sequence is TGTGCCAGCAGACTCGGGGGGGGAGAGACCCAGTACTTC. Translation: CASRLGGGETQYF.

The V and J genes are TRBV7-6 and TRBJ1-2; 10 bases agree with TRBD1. Germline CDR1 reads SGHVS; CDR2 reads FNYEAQ. The CDR3 spans 13 residues. The V and J ends lost 8 bases and 4 bases, in that order; junction bases with no gene match: 4. The CDR3 coding sequence is TGTGCCAGCGGGACAGGGGAGGCCTATGGCTACACCTTC. This translates into CASGTGEAYGYTF.

This chain connects TRBV7-9 to TRBJ2-7, with TRBD2 identical over 10 bases. The CDR3 sequence is 14 residues long. Looked up from germline, CDR1 is SEHNR and CDR2 is FQNEAQ (reference sequence). Germline trimming cut 5 bases from V and 3 bases from J; bases unmatched to any gene: 4. For the CDR3, the DNA is TGTGCCAGCAGCCTCACTAGCGGGATCTACGAGCAGTACTTC. Residues: CASSLTSGIYEQYF.

Comment on this clonotype: The conserved phenylalanine or tryptophan is not found at the CDR3 terminus, so this likely reflects a read error. The chain joins TRBV12-3 or TRBV12-4 to TRBJ1-2; no reliable D call. V was trimmed by 3 bases and J by 4 bases, leaving 3 bases between them. There are 11 residues in the CDR3. CDR3 bases: TGTGCCAGCAGTTTTAGCTATGGCTACACCTCC. As protein: CASSFSYGYTS.